This T cell receptor (beta chain) was sequenced during a study of shared clonotypes between healthy human individuals. The wider study: Donors were a couple of women and three men aged 18 to 49.

Sequencing used immunoSEQ multiplex PCR; TCRdb keeps in-frame clones, though not all of them. The sample has some 1.4 million clones, 95% to 97% seen once. Source material: naive CD4+ T cells sorted from blood. Subset denoted: CD45RA+ positively selected. The source is a man aged 30 to 45 in good health.

In nucleotides, the CDR3 is TGTGCCAGCAGCTCCCGGACTAGCGGGAGGGGCACAGATACGCAGTATTTT. Amino acid sequence: CASSSRTSGRGTDTQYF. V gene TRBV11-3 combines with J gene TRBJ2-3; 15 bases map to TRBD2. V lost 4 bases to trimming and J lost 1 base; unmatched junction nucleotides: 3. Per the germline V gene, CDR1 is SGHNT and CDR2 is YENEEA. The CDR3 totals 17 residues.